This passage covers 28 T cell receptor beta chains from one sample sequenced in a study of T cell changes during pregnancy in multiple sclerosis. The table came from immunoSEQ multiplex PCR; TCRdb's copy has only in-frame clones and leaves some out. Seen here are some 77,000 clones, approximately 94% observed once, and the top ten hold roughly 0.21%. This sample comprised CD4+ T cells from peripheral blood mononuclear cells, obtained before pregnancy. Receptor source: a female donor with multiple sclerosis, enrolled in a pregnancy study.

The V and J genes are TRBV7-8 and TRBJ2-2; D might be TRBD1 (6 bases). Between the trimmed V and J ends, which lost 4 bases and 0 bases, there was a span of 21 bases. Germline assignment: CDR1 SGHVS and CDR2 FQNEAQ. The CDR3 totals 19 residues. CDR3 region: CASSSPVQGPFANTGELFF. CDR3 coding DNA: TGTGCCAGCAGCTCCCCGGTACAGGGCCCCTTCGCGAACACCGGGGAGCTGTTTTTT.

The chain joins TRBV4-1 to TRBJ2-1; the D gene is possibly TRBD2 (7 bases). V was clipped by 0 bases and J by 3 bases, with 15 bases between them. The CDR3 is made up of 17 amino acids. Looked up from germline, CDR1 is MGHRA and CDR2 is YSYEKL. CDR3 sequence (DNA): TGCGCCAGCAGCCAAGATCTACGGGGGGCAGGCTACAATGAGCAGTTCTTC. Its translation: CASSQDLRGAGYNEQFF.

This clone was counted a few times. V usage is TRBV28 and J usage is TRBJ2-1; perhaps TRBD2 as D (6 bases). Trimming pared 7 bases from V and 5 bases from J, leaving 21 bases between. Germline loops: CDR1 MDHEN, CDR2 SYDVKM. This CDR3 region has 16 residues. The CDR3 DNA follows: TGTGCCAGCACCTTGGGACGGGGGAAAGGGCACAATGAGCAGTTCTTC. Amino acid sequence: CASTLGRGKGHNEQFF.

The V call is TRBV27, the J call TRBJ1-6; tentatively, D is TRBD1 (6 bases). Trimming cost V 10 bases and J 5 bases, with 18 bases left between them. The CDR3 runs 15 residues. The germline gives CDR1 MNHEY, CDR2 SMNVEV (reference sequence). In DNA form, the CDR3 reads TGTGCCACCAGGGGCGGGCGATTTAATAATTCACCCCTCCACTTT. This gives the protein CATRGGRFNNSPLHF.

The rearrangement joins TRBV5-1 to TRBJ1-2; D is undetermined. The CDR3 consists of 14 residues. V was shortened by 4 bases and J by 4 bases, with 14 bases between the two germline ends. Germline lookup yields CDR1 SGHRS and CDR2 YFSETQ. CDR3 sequence (DNA): TGCGCCAGCAGCCTCTCTCCCGGGATCTATGGCTACACCTTC. It codes for CASSLSPGIYGYTF.

In its sample, this clone was seen once. This rearrangement joins TRBV6-1 to TRBJ1-1, with a tentative D call TRBD1 (5 bases). Germline assignment: CDR1 MNHNS and CDR2 SASEGT. This CDR3 comprises 14 residues. With 2 bases removed from V and 3 bases from J, the gap between germline ends came to 10 bases. The CDR3 reads CASSERWGDTEAFF. CDR3 coding DNA: TGTGCCAGCAGTGAACGGTGGGGGGACACTGAAGCTTTCTTT.

This rearrangement joins TRBV5-1 to TRBJ2-2; TRBD1 matches at 7 bases. This CDR3 has 16 residues. The germline V gene encodes CDR1 SGHRS and CDR2 YFSETQ. Germline trimming cut 0 bases from V and 7 bases from J; bases unmatched to any gene: 9. The CDR3 nucleotides read TGCGCCAGCAGCTTGGGACAGGGTCTCTCGGTCGGGGAGCTGTTTTTT. Its translation is CASSLGQGLSVGELFF.

The chain carries TRBV9 and TRBJ1-5, with 7 bases identical to TRBD1. V trimming: 3 bases; J trimming: 4 bases; junction bases outside the gene matches: 4. The CDR3 runs 14 residues. From germline, CDR1 is SGDLS and CDR2 YYNGEE. This chain's CDR3 is CASSAGQWNQPQHF. The CDR3 nucleotides are TGTGCCAGCAGCGCGGGACAGTGGAATCAGCCCCAGCATTTT.

This chain connects TRBV5-4 to TRBJ1-5, with D possibly being TRBD1 (5 bases). Trimming removed 4 bases from V and 3 bases from J, with 14 bases in between. Germline values: CDR1 SGHNT, CDR2 YYREEE (reference sequence). This CDR3 spans 15 amino acids. CDR3 protein: CASSNQGRNNQPQHF. CDR3 nucleotide sequence: TGTGCCAGCAGCAATCAGGGTAGGAACAATCAGCCCCAGCATTTT.

The rearrangement uses TRBV5-6 and TRBJ1-1; D gene unclear. The V end was cut by 0 bases, the J end by 1 base, with 7 bases between. The length of the CDR3 is 14 residues. CDR1 is SGHDT and CDR2 is YYEEEE in the germline V gene. The CDR3 sequence: CASSLETANTEAFF. The CDR3 DNA sequence: TGTGCCAGCAGCTTGGAAACAGCGAACACTGAAGCTTTCTTT.

The chain has TRBV6-5 and TRBJ2-5; 7 positions agree with TRBD2. V lost 1 base to trimming and J lost 5 bases; unmatched junction nucleotides: 1. Germline values: CDR1 MNHEY, CDR2 SVGAGI. The CDR3 runs to 13 residues. The CDR3 region is CASSYWGGETQYF. DNA of the CDR3: TGTGCCAGCAGTTACTGGGGAGGGGAGACCCAGTACTTC.

The table lists this clone with a few counts. The CDR3 loop reads CASSLDAGSSNQPQHF. In DNA form, the CDR3 reads TGTGCCAGCAGCTTGGACGCGGGTAGTAGCAATCAGCCCCAGCATTTT. The V call is TRBV5-6, the J call TRBJ1-5, with D hard to call. Germline CDR1 is SGHDT and CDR2 is YYEEEE. The CDR3 is 16 amino acids. V gave up 0 bases and J gave up 0 bases, with 10 bases separating them.

V gene TRBV18 combines with J gene TRBJ2-6; 10 bases agree with TRBD2. CDR1 and CDR2 from the germline V gene are KGHSH and LQKENI. V lost 1 base and J lost 0; bases outside the gene matches: 9. The CDR3 spans 20 residues. The CDR3, as DNA: TGTGCCAGCTCACCACTTAGCGGGAGGCCCCTGGGCTCTGGGGCCAACGTCCTGACTTTC. This gives the protein CASSPLSGRPLGSGANVLTF.

V usage is TRBV23-1 and J usage is TRBJ1-1, with TRBD1 identical over 7 bases. TRBV23-1 has ORF status, its function being uncertain. The CDR3 runs 17 residues. V shed 4 bases and J 4 bases; nucleotides not matched to a gene: 15. The CDR3 here is CASSPLPEGAWGTEAFF. The CDR3 region has the DNA TGCGCCAGCAGTCCGCTTCCTGAGGGGGCCTGGGGCACTGAAGCTTTCTTT.

V is TRBV6-5 and J is TRBJ1-6; 7 bases match TRBD1. Germline V gene sequence: CDR1 MNHEY, CDR2 SVGAGI. The CDR3 is made up of 13 amino acids. V dropped 7 bases and J dropped 10; count of bases not matched to a gene: 7. The CDR3 nucleotides are TGTGCCAGCACCGGACAGGCTGACTCACCCCTCCACTTT. Its translation is CASTGQADSPLHF.

The V gene is TRBV5-1, the J gene TRBJ2-7; D not certain. Trimming left V 0 bases short and J 9 bases short, with 13 bases between. CDR1 is SGHRS and CDR2 is YFSETQ in the germline V gene. The CDR3 loop spans 13 amino acids. The CDR3 DNA is TGCGCCAGCAGCTTGGCGGGTCAGCCTGGGCAGTACTTC. This codes for CASSLAGQPGQYF.

The chain recombines TRBV19 with TRBJ1-2, with unresolved D. V shed 5 bases and J shed 3 bases, with 7 bases lying between them. The CDR3 consists of 12 residues. From germline, CDR1 is LNHDA and CDR2 SQIVND (reference sequence). The chain's CDR3 is CASSFAHYGYTF. The CDR3 region has the DNA TGTGCCAGTAGTTTTGCGCACTATGGCTACACCTTC.

This chain connects TRBV12-5 to TRBJ1-1; D ambiguous. Trimming shortened V by 0 bases and J by 0 bases, and 11 bases separated the two germline ends. Germline V CDR1 and CDR2: LGHNT, FRNRAP. The CDR3 is 16 amino acids. The CDR3 nucleotides are TGTGCTAGTGGTTTGGTACGAACAGTTATGAACACTGAAGCTTTCTTT. This encodes CASGLVRTVMNTEAFF.

The V and J genes are TRBV5-3 and TRBJ1-5; tentative D call: TRBD1 (5 bases). TRBV5-3 is noted as an ORF with a role that remains uncertain. The CDR3 has 14 residues. Trimming pared 4 bases from V and 3 bases from J, leaving 11 bases between. The CDR3 is CARSASGVNQPQHF. Written as DNA, the CDR3 is TGTGCCAGAAGCGCCTCGGGGGTCAATCAGCCCCAGCATTTT.

This chain uses TRBV27 with TRBJ2-7, with 8 positions matching TRBD1. From germline, CDR1 is MNHEY and CDR2 SMNVEV (reference sequence). J was trimmed by 7 bases and V by 5 bases; bases with no gene match: 10. The CDR3 is made up of 14 amino acids. The CDR3 spells CASSPGDRTREQYF. In DNA, the CDR3 is TGTGCCAGCAGTCCCGGGGACAGGACAAGGGAGCAGTACTTC.

The CDR3: CASSVQGPPIMTEAFF. The CDR3 DNA is TGTGCCAGCAGCGTTCAGGGGCCCCCCATTATGACTGAAGCTTTCTTT. V and J are TRBV5-6 and TRBJ1-1; tentative D call: TRBD1 (6 bases). Germline CDR1 is SGHDT and CDR2 is YYEEEE. The length of the CDR3 is 16 residues. The V end lost 4 bases, the J end lost 5 bases, and 21 bases lay between the germline ends.

The J gene is TRBJ2-2, the V gene TRBV5-6; D remains ambiguous. Trimming cost V 0 bases and J 5 bases, with 5 bases left between them. Germline lookup yields CDR1 SGHDT and CDR2 YYEEEE. The CDR3 is made up of 13 amino acids. CDR3 sequence (DNA): TGTGCCAGCAGCTTGGGCAGGACCGGGGAGCTGTTTTTT. Its protein is CASSLGRTGELFF.

This sequence joins TRBV29-1 and TRBJ2-5; TRBD2 matches at 11 bases. The CDR3 runs to 13 residues. The germline CDR1 and CDR2 sequences are SQVTM and ANQGSEA. Trimming at V came to 6 bases and at J to 3 bases, leaving 3 bases not matched to a gene. DNA of the CDR3: TGCAGCGTCACGACTAGCGGGGAAGAGACCCAGTACTTC. It specifies CSVTTSGEETQYF.

This rearrangement joins TRBV7-2 to TRBJ2-1, with 9 bases lining up with TRBD2. The CDR3 covers 15 residues. Germline V gene sequence: CDR1 SGHTA, CDR2 FQGNSA. V dropped 3 bases and J dropped 7; count of bases not matched to a gene: 7. As DNA, the CDR3 is TGTGCCAGCAGCTTCGGGACTAGCATAGGAAATGAGCAGTTCTTC. Its translation: CASSFGTSIGNEQFF. The whole variable domain, filled in from reference TRBV7-2 and TRBJ2-1, reads GAGVSQSPSNKVTEKGKDVELRCDPISGHTALYWYRQSLGQGLEFLIYFQGNSAPDKSGLPSDRFSAERTGGSVSTLTIQRTQQEDSAVYLCASSFGTSIGNEQFFGPGTRLTVL.

This rearrangement joins TRBV27 to TRBJ2-7, with D perhaps matching TRBD2 (5 bases). Germline values: CDR1 MNHEY, CDR2 SMNVEV (reference sequence). V was cut by 6 bases and J by 3 bases, with 18 bases left in between. This CDR3 region has 15 residues. The CDR3 sequence is CASRYSGALDYEQYF. CDR3 sequence (DNA): TGTGCCAGCAGGTACAGCGGAGCGCTAGACTACGAGCAGTACTTC.

This clone has only a few counts. The chain couples TRBV5-1 to TRBJ2-1; 8 nucleotides line up with TRBD2. The CDR3 is made up of 14 amino acids. Germline V CDR1 and CDR2: SGHRS, YFSETQ. With 4 bases clipped from V and 10 bases from J, the junction kept 10 bases outside the gene matches. CDR3 coding DNA: TGCGCCAGCAGCCTCTTTAGCGGGGAGGGAGAGCAGTTCTTC. It encodes CASSLFSGEGEQFF.

In DNA form, the CDR3 reads TGTGCCAGCAGGAAAACAGGGGGAGTTGGCTACACCTTC. It translates to CASRKTGGVGYTF. The gene calls are TRBV27 and TRBJ1-2, with 8 bases fitting TRBD1. The V segment lost 6 bases and the J segment 7 bases; nucleotides outside the gene matches: 7. The CDR3 totals 13 residues. Per germline, CDR1 MNHEY and CDR2 SMNVEV (reference sequence).

This sequence joins TRBV6-6 and TRBJ2-2; weak D call: TRBD2 (5 bases). Germline lookup yields CDR1 MNHNY and CDR2 SVGAGI (reference sequence). This CDR3 has 14 residues. V lost 0 bases to trimming and J lost 5 bases, with 7 bases between them. The CDR3 DNA sequence: TGTGCCAGCAGTTACTCCGGGGATACCGGGGAGCTGTTTTTT. Protein product: CASSYSGDTGELFF.